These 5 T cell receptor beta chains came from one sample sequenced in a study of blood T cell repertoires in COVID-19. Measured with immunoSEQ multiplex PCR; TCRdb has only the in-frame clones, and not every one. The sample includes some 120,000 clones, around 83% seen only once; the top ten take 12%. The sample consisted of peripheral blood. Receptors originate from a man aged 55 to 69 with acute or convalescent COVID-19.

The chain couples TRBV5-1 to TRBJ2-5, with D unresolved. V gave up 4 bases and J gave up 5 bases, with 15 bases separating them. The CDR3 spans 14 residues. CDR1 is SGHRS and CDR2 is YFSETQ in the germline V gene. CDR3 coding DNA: TGCGCCAGCAGCCCAACCGGGTCTTGGGAGACCCAGTACTTC. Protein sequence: CASSPTGSWETQYF.

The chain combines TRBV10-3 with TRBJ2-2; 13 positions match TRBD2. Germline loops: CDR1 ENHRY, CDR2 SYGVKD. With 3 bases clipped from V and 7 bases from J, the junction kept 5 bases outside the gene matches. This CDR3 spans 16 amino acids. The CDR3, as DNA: TGTGCCATCAGTGAAGGACTAGCGGGAGCCGGCGGGGAGCTGTTTTTT. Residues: CAISEGLAGAGGELFF.

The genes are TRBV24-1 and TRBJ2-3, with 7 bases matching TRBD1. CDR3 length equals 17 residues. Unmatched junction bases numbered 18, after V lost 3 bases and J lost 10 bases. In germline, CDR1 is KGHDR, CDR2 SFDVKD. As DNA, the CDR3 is TGTGCCACCAGTGATCCATCTCCAGGGGGAGCTCAGTCAGCGCAGTATTTT. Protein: CATSDPSPGGAQSAQYF.

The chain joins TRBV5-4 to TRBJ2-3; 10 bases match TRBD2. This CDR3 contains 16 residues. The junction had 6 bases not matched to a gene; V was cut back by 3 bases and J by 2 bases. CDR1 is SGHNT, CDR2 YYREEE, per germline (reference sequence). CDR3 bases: TGTGCCAGCAGCTATGGACTAGCGGCACACACAGATACGCAGTATTTT. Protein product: CASSYGLAAHTDTQYF.

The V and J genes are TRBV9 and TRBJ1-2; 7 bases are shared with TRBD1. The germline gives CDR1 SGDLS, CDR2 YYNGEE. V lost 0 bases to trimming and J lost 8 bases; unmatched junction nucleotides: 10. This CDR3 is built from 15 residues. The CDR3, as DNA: TGTGCCAGCAGCGTAGACCCGAGGAGACAGGGAGGCTACACCTTC. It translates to CASSVDPRRQGGYTF.